The 27 T cell receptor beta chains below come from one sample, sequenced in a study of T cell repertoires in cytomegalovirus infection. TCRdb used MiXCR to reprocess the reads, holding one entry per CDR3 protein. The repertoire includes a few hundred thousand distinct CDR3 sequences, about 13% of them detected once, and around 8.8% sits in the top ten. Sequenced: PBMCs. These receptors originate from a human donor in good health (CMV status not recorded). Some clones in this sample may be carry-over from other donors' samples.

This clonotype was counted only a few times. The chain has TRBV7-9 and TRBJ2-5; 12 bases agree with TRBD2. The J segment lost 1 base and the V segment lost 4 bases, leaving 4 bases of the junction unmatched. The CDR3 covers 16 residues. Germline CDR1 reads SEHNR; CDR2 reads FQNEAQ (reference sequence). The CDR3 DNA follows: TGTGCCAGCAGCTCCGGGACTAGCGGGTCCCAAGAGACCCAGTACTTC. Translating it yields CASSSGTSGSQETQYF.

This rearrangement joins TRBV19 to TRBJ2-1, with 7 bases matching TRBD2. The CDR3 has 16 residues. Trimming cost V 4 bases and J 3 bases; bases outside gene matches: 9. Germline V lookup: CDR1 LNHDA, CDR2 SQIVND (reference sequence). The CDR3 loop is CASSTLKRESYNEQFF. Here the CDR3 DNA reads TGTGCCAGTAGTACGCTCAAGCGGGAAAGCTACAATGAGCAGTTCTTC.

Only a few counts were recorded for this clonotype. This chain uses TRBV5-1 with TRBJ2-7; D is possibly TRBD1 (5 bases). The V gene's germline CDR1 is SGHRS and CDR2 YFSETQ. Trimming left V 4 bases short and J 0 bases short, with 17 bases between. The CDR3 is made up of 16 amino acids. In DNA form, the CDR3 reads TGCGCCAGCAGCCGCCTCGGACACGAAATCTCCTACGAGCAGTACTTC. Protein sequence: CASSRLGHEISYEQYF.

This chain connects TRBV5-5 to TRBJ2-7; possibly TRBD1 for D (7 bases). Per the germline V gene, CDR1 is SGHKS and CDR2 is YYEKEE (reference sequence). V lost 1 base, J lost 2 bases, and 19 bases lay in between. The CDR3 is 17 residues long. The CDR3 is CASSLREAGRGAYEQYF. CDR3 in DNA: TGTGCCAGCAGCTTGAGAGAGGCGGGCAGGGGGGCCTACGAGCAGTACTTC.

This clonotype came up many times. The chain combines TRBV28 with TRBJ1-2; no firm D call. The germline V and J ends were trimmed by 2 bases and 4 bases, with 11 bases remaining between them. The CDR3 is 14 residues long. Germline V gene sequence: CDR1 MDHEN, CDR2 SYDVKM. DNA of the CDR3: TGTGCCAGCAGTTTACCTGGGTCCTTCTATGGCTACACCTTC. This codes for CASSLPGSFYGYTF.

V and J are TRBV20-1 and TRBJ2-1; possibly TRBD2 for D (6 bases). V lost 0 bases to trimming and J lost 6 bases, with 9 bases between them. The V gene's germline CDR1 is DFQATT and CDR2 SNEGSKA (reference sequence). The CDR3 spans 13 residues. This CDR3 is CSARDWRGNEQFF. The CDR3 region has the DNA TGCAGTGCTAGAGATTGGAGGGGCAATGAGCAGTTCTTC.

A word on this clonotype: Since a much larger clone is just one base distant, this may be a read error. This rearrangement joins TRBV30 to TRBJ2-1; D is perhaps TRBD1 (6 bases). V was pared by 3 bases and J by 2 bases, with 23 bases between. The CDR3 contains 18 residues. The germline V gene has CDR1 GTSNPN and CDR2 SVGIG (reference sequence). The DNA of the CDR3 is TGTGCCTGGAGCGCGAGGACTGACAGGACAAGGGCCTACAATGAGCAGTTCTTC. Translating gives CAWSARTDRTRAYNEQFF. Looking up the rest from reference TRBV30 and TRBJ2-1 gives the full variable domain: SQTIHQWPATLVQPVGSPLSLECTVEGTSNPNLYWYRQAAGRGLQLLFYSVGIGQISSEVPQNLSASRPQDRQFILSSKKLLLSDSGFYLCAWSARTDRTRAYNEQFFGPGTRLTVL.

This clonotype appeared many times. The J gene is TRBJ2-2, the V gene TRBV28; no clear D. The V and J ends lost 3 bases and 7 bases respectively, with 15 bases between them. Germline loops: CDR1 MDHEN, CDR2 SYDVKM. The length of the CDR3 is 15 residues. The CDR3 nucleotides read TGTGCCAGCAGTTTGGGGAATAGTCTTCACGGGGAGCTGTTTTTT. Protein product: CASSLGNSLHGELFF.

The chain is built from TRBV2 and TRBJ2-3, with D tentatively TRBD1 (6 bases). Per the germline V gene, CDR1 is SNHLY and CDR2 is FYNNEI. V shed 8 bases and J shed 2 bases, with 20 bases lying between them. The CDR3 totals 16 residues. CDR3 sequence reads: CASSGETNPDTDTQYF. Written as DNA, the CDR3 is TGTGCCAGCTCAGGGGAGACGAATCCTGACACAGATACGCAGTATTTT. The variable domain in full, with the rest retrieved from reference TRBV2 and TRBJ2-3, is EPEVTQTPSHQVTQMGQEVILRCVPISNHLYFYWYRQILGQKVEFLVSFYNNEISEKSEIFDDQFSVERPDGSNFTLKIRSTKLEDSAMYFCASSGETNPDTDTQYFGPGTRLTVL.

This rearrangement joins TRBV7-9 to TRBJ2-3; D is possibly TRBD1 (6 bases). Germline-derived CDR1 and CDR2 are SEHNR and FQNEAQ (reference sequence). The length of the CDR3 is 16 residues. The V and J ends lost 4 bases and 0 bases respectively, with 14 bases between them. This CDR3 reads CASSSSDSPSTDTQYF. In DNA, the CDR3 is TGTGCCAGCAGCTCGTCGGACAGCCCTAGCACAGATACGCAGTATTTT.

At least ten counts were recorded for this clonotype. The CDR3 coding sequence is TGTGCCAGCAGCCCGTCCACAGGAAACAATGAGCAGTTCTTC. Translated: CASSPSTGNNEQFF. The V gene is TRBV7-9, the J gene TRBJ2-1; D is perhaps TRBD1 (5 bases). V lost 5 bases and J 5 bases, leaving 13 bases between the germline ends. There are 14 residues in the CDR3. In germline, CDR1 is SEHNR, CDR2 FQNEAQ (reference sequence). The variable domain in full, with the rest retrieved from reference TRBV7-9 and TRBJ2-1, is DTGVSQNPRHKITKRGQNVTFRCDPISEHNRLYWYRQTLGQGPEFLTYFQNEAQLEKSRLLSDRFSAERPKGSFSTLEIQRTEQGDSAMYLCASSPSTGNNEQFFGPGTRLTVL.

This clonotype was observed many times. V gene TRBV7-3 combines with J gene TRBJ2-1; 13 nucleotides align to TRBD2. Germline trimming cut 6 bases from V and 8 bases from J; bases unmatched to any gene: 4. The germline CDR1 and CDR2 sequences are SGHTA and FQGTGA. There are 14 residues in the CDR3. CDR3 amino acids: CASSRTSGSDEQFF. The CDR3 nucleotides are TGTGCCAGCAGTCGGACTAGCGGGAGCGATGAGCAGTTCTTC.

The chain recombines TRBV28 with TRBJ1-1; 12 positions match TRBD1. The CDR3 has 17 residues. J lost 1 base, V lost 0 bases, and 3 bases had no gene match. Looked up from germline, CDR1 is MDHEN and CDR2 is SYDVKM. The CDR3 region is CASSLWGQGASNTEAFF. The CDR3 coding sequence is TGTGCCAGCAGTTTATGGGGACAGGGGGCTTCGAACACTGAAGCTTTCTTT.

This clonotype was observed a few times. The J gene is TRBJ2-1, the V gene TRBV29-1; possible D gene TRBD2, 6 bases. Germline CDR1 and CDR2: SQVTM and ANQGSEA. The germline V and J ends were trimmed by 6 bases and 6 bases, with 18 bases remaining between them. The CDR3 loop spans 14 amino acids. The CDR3 DNA follows: TGCAGCGTCGGGATAGGGGAGGCCCGCAATGAGCAGTTCTTC. It translates to CSVGIGEARNEQFF.

In this sample, this clonotype turned up many times. This chain uses TRBV7-2 with TRBJ2-7, with TRBD2 matching over 7 bases. The CDR3 runs to 14 residues. Germline trimming cut 1 base from V and 3 bases from J; bases unmatched to any gene: 3. The germline CDR1 and CDR2 sequences are SGHTA and FQGNSA. Here the CDR3 reads CASSLVSGNYEQYF. In DNA form, the CDR3 reads TGTGCCAGCAGCTTAGTGAGCGGGAACTACGAGCAGTACTTC.

This clonotype was picked up a small number of times. The rearrangement links TRBV2 to TRBJ2-7; 8 nucleotides match TRBD1. CDR1 and CDR2 (germline): SNHLY, FYNNEI. CDR3 size: 15 residues. V was clipped by 8 bases and J by 1 base; unmatched bases: 10. The CDR3 nucleotides read TGTGCCAGCCCCCGGGACAGGTGGGCGTCCTACGAGCAGTACTTC. The encoded protein is CASPRDRWASYEQYF.

The sample holds many counts of this clonotype. The chain recombines TRBV5-5 with TRBJ2-1, with 9 bases fitting TRBD1. This CDR3 is 15 amino acids long. The germline CDR1 and CDR2 sequences are SGHKS and YYEKEE (reference sequence). V shed 3 bases, J shed 6 bases, and the junction held 7 bases outside the gene matches. In DNA form, the CDR3 reads TGTGCCAGCAGCTGGGGACCGGGACAGGGCAATGAGCAGTTCTTC. Its protein product is CASSWGPGQGNEQFF.

This clonotype occurred a few times. The chain employs TRBV9 and TRBJ1-1, with no clear D. Trimming stripped 0 bases from V and 6 bases from J, with 15 bases between. Looked up from germline, CDR1 is SGDLS and CDR2 is YYNGEE. There are 15 residues in the CDR3. For the CDR3, the DNA is TGTGCCAGCAGCGTAGTGGTGGGTTACGGCGCTGAAGCTTTCTTT. Translated, it gives CASSVVVGYGAEAFF.

This clonotype showed up many times. CDR3 DNA: TGTGCCAGCAGCCCGTGGACAGGGACCCTCTCCTACAATGAGCAGTTCTTC. This sequence encodes CASSPWTGTLSYNEQFF. The rearrangement links TRBV7-8 to TRBJ2-1; TRBD1 matches at 8 bases. Germline CDR1 reads SGHVS; CDR2 reads FQNEAQ. After removal of 5 bases from V and 0 bases from J, the junction contained 9 bases not matched to a gene. The CDR3 consists of 17 residues.

V usage is TRBV7-6 and J usage is TRBJ1-3; no firm D call. CDR1 is SGHVS and CDR2 is FNYEAQ in the germline V gene. Trimming left V 1 base short and J 0 bases short, with 10 bases between. The CDR3 has 16 residues. The CDR3, as DNA: TGTGCCAGCAGCTTAGGTCGGGCGAACTCTGGAAACACCATATATTTT. Amino acids: CASSLGRANSGNTIYF.

There are many counts of this clonotype. The chain couples TRBV7-2 to TRBJ1-6, with D unresolved. The CDR3 is 15 residues long. Germline V gene data show CDR1 as SGHTA and CDR2 as FQGNSA. Trimming removed 2 bases at V and 6 bases at J, with 11 bases between. CDR3 bases: TGTGCCAGCAGCTTATACGGGTCGCGTAATTCACCCCTCCACTTT. Its protein is CASSLYGSRNSPLHF.

The chain uses TRBV6-5 and TRBJ2-3, with D perhaps TRBD2 (6 bases). This CDR3 is 12 amino acids long. CDR1 MNHEY and CDR2 SVGAGI come from the germline V gene. V was cut by 6 bases and J by 4 bases, with 8 bases left in between. DNA for the CDR3: TGTGCCAGCAGGCGGGGTGCAGATACGCAGTATTTT. Translation gives CASRRGADTQYF.

This clonotype was recorded at least ten times. V gene TRBV7-9 combines with J gene TRBJ2-3, with a tentative D call TRBD2 (6 bases). Trimming pared 3 bases from V and 3 bases from J, leaving 10 bases between. The CDR3 length is 14 residues. In germline, CDR1 is SEHNR, CDR2 FQNEAQ (reference sequence). The CDR3, as DNA: TGTGCCAGCAGCTTGGGGGGTTTAACAGATACGCAGTATTTT. Its translation: CASSLGGLTDTQYF.

The rearrangement uses TRBV7-2 and TRBJ2-1; 8 bases align to TRBD2. CDR3 length equals 15 residues. Germline lookup yields CDR1 SGHTA and CDR2 FQGNSA. V gave up 1 base and J gave up 8 bases; unmatched junction bases: 7. The CDR3 loop reads CASSLDGLAGYEQFF. The CDR3, as DNA: TGTGCCAGCAGCTTAGACGGACTAGCAGGGTATGAGCAGTTCTTC.

This clonotype was seen at least ten times. The chain is built from TRBV12-3 or TRBV12-4 and TRBJ1-3; D possibly corresponds to TRBD1 (5 bases). V lost 6 bases and J lost 0, with 18 bases in between. CDR3 length equals 17 residues. The CDR3 region has the DNA TGTGCCAGCAGCCGCCGACCCTTACAGGTCTCTGGAAACACCATATATTTT. Amino acids: CASSRRPLQVSGNTIYF.

Ten or more counts support this clonotype. This chain connects TRBV6-1 to TRBJ2-1, with D perhaps matching TRBD1 (6 bases). Germline V gene lookup returns CDR1 MNHNS and CDR2 SASEGT. V was shortened by 4 bases and J by 0 bases, with 16 bases between the two germline ends. The CDR3 runs to 17 residues. Written as DNA, the CDR3 is TGTGCCAGCAGTGCAAAATTGTGGACAGCCTCCTACAATGAGCAGTTCTTC. Amino acids: CASSAKLWTASYNEQFF.

This chain links TRBV2 with TRBJ2-6, with 9 bases that match TRBD1. This CDR3 is 19 amino acids long. The V and J ends lost 4 bases and 2 bases, in that order; junction bases with no gene match: 12. Germline V gives CDR1 SNHLY, CDR2 FYNNEI. CDR3 protein: CASSVGWRTGATGANVLTF. CDR3 nucleotide sequence: TGTGCCAGCAGTGTAGGGTGGCGGACAGGGGCAACTGGGGCCAACGTCCTGACTTTC.